This T cell receptor (beta chain) was retrieved from a study of T-cell memory formation after mild COVID-19 (dated by TCRdb to about 2021). About the investigation overall: TCR sequence clusters from the two donors were found to be largely donor specific. Two young, previously healthy adult volunteers, one female and one male, were included in the cohort. In two donors, T-cell clones that expanded and contracted after mild COVID-19 were followed by sequencing TCRalpha and TCRbeta repertoires longitudinally.

Turning to this clonotype: Its antigen is still unknown. Germline and junction disagree at one end, which may indicate a read error.

TCRdb names Illumina NovaSeq 6000 as the instrument used. TCRalpha and TCRbeta cDNA libraries were constructed by 5'RACE with constant-segment primers, with sample barcodes and unique molecular identifiers being introduced. RNA was extracted from every sample with Trizol reagent. Amplification of the libraries took two PCR steps, and the second step added a second sample barcode plus Illumina TruSeq adapters. Sequencing of libraries was performed on an Illumina NovaSeq with 2 x 150 bp paired-end reads. The published analysis was carried out like this. Reads were demultiplexed and collapsed into UMI-guided consensus sequences with migec v1.2.7. Using mixcr v2.1.11, UMI consensuses were aligned to TRA and TRB V and J templates and then assembled into clonotypes. Clonotypes were classified as expanded or contracted when called significant by both edgeR and NoisET, with noise models trained on biological replicates. For edgeR calls, the cutoffs were a false discovery rate-adjusted p below 0.01 and a log2 fold-change threshold of 1. As an exploratory analysis of dynamics, PCA with hierarchical clustering was applied to max-normalized trajectories of the 1000 most abundant clonotypes. Separately sequenced CD4+ and CD8+ repertoires were used to assign the CD4 or CD8 phenotype of responding clones. The public reads were quality trimmed at Q25 with fastp and then assembled into clones with MiXCR by TCRdb, keeping productive beta chains. Records with the same CDR3 protein are collapsed into one entry carrying the most frequent genes and DNA. The V and J calls shown here were made by TCRdb, not taken from the authors' results. The sample table records approximately 480,000 distinct CDR3 sequences; over 15% of these occur just once. The ten top clones hold 10% to 15% of the sample.

The CDR3 runs 12 residues from the cysteine to the phenylalanine. Kept here is only the CDR3 DNA, which spans 36 bases and is read in frame from base 1. Overall results and qualifications from the work: The detection of some responding clones in pre-infection memory suggests that pre-existing cross-reactive memory T cells joined the SARS-CoV-2 response. Whether the second-wave clones peaking on day 37 were SARS-CoV-2 specific was not confirmed. The study included only a couple of mild cases, and larger cohorts that include severe cases with pre-infection samples were judged to be necessary. Contracting CD4+ clones turned up mainly in the CM and EM memory subsets, whereas EMRA was where CD8+ clones were enriched. Clones that contracted from day 15 to 85 showed balanced CD4/CD8 phenotypes, whereas a second wave of clones that expanded from day 15 to 37 leaned towards CD4+.

Ficoll-Paque density gradient centrifugation was the method used to isolate PBMCs. The specimen was PBMCs or a T cell subset sorted from them (not recorded which). This TCR was sampled from an adult woman who had mild COVID-19 (a few samples of this study predate the infection). The sample titles of this study are shuffled in the database, so cell type and time point are left out; the donor was told from shared clones. The rearranged segments are TRBV12-3 or TRBV12-4 and TRBJ1-1; a tentative D call is TRBD1 (5 bases match). Here the CDR3 is given as CASRLGQVEAFF. The DNA sequence is given as TGTGCCAGCAGGTTAGGACAAGTTGAAGCTTTCTTT.